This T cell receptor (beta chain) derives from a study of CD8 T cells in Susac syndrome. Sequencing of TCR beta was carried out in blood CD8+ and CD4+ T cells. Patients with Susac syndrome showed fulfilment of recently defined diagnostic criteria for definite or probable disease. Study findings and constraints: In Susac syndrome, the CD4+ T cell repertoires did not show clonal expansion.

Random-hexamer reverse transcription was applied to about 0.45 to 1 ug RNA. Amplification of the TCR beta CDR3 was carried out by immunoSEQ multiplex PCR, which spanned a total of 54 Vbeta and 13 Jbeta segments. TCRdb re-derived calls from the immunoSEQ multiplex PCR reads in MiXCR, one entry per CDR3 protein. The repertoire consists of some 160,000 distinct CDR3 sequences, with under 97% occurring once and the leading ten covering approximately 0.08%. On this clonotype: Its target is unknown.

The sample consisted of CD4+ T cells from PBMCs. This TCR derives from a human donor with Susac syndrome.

CDR3 bases: TGTGCCAGCAGAGACAGCGGGAGAGCCGGGGAGCTGTTTTTT. Translated, it gives CASRDSGRAGELFF. The V gene is TRBV6-5, the J gene TRBJ2-2; 8 nucleotides line up with TRBD2. J lost 6 bases, V lost 6 bases, and 6 bases had no gene match. Germline loops: CDR1 MNHEY, CDR2 SVGAGI. The CDR3 is made up of 14 amino acids.